Below, 24 T cell receptor beta chains from the same sample are listed, as sequenced in a study of memory CD4+ T cells and cytomegalovirus serostatus. The method was immunoSEQ multiplex PCR; TCRdb's version includes in-frame clones alone and lacks a portion of them. There are about 57,000 clones in the sample; roughly 80% occur only once, and 0.65% to 0.9% lies in the top ten. The sort gate was single viable CD3+CD4+CD8-CD45RO+ cells for memory CD4+ T cells. Sample: memory CD4+ T cells from blood. These receptors came from an adult in good health and CMV-seronegative.

The gene calls are TRBV18 and TRBJ1-1; D is unresolved. The CDR3 extends over 15 amino acids. The germline V and J ends were trimmed by 4 bases and 0 bases, with 12 bases remaining between them. The germline V gene has CDR1 KGHSH and CDR2 LQKENI. CDR3 sequence reads: CASSLNNRLNTEAFF. The DNA of the CDR3 is TGTGCCAGCTCACTAAATAACAGACTGAACACTGAAGCTTTCTTT.

This rearrangement joins TRBV5-5 to TRBJ1-5; maybe TRBD1 (6 bases). Trimming pared 0 bases from V and 3 bases from J, leaving 10 bases between. Germline lookup yields CDR1 SGHKS and CDR2 YYEKEE (reference sequence). The CDR3 runs to 15 residues. CDR3 coding DNA: TGTGCCAGCAGCTTGGCAGGGGCCTACAATCAGCCCCAGCATTTT. It yields the protein CASSLAGAYNQPQHF.

The chain employs TRBV10-3 and TRBJ1-1, with a possible D match to TRBD1 (6 bases). Germline CDR1 and CDR2: ENHRY and SYGVKD. The CDR3 loop spans 17 amino acids. The V gene lost 3 bases and the J gene lost 1 base, with 18 bases spanning the gap. In nucleotides, the CDR3 is TGTGCCATCAGTGAAGAGGTGGACAGTCAAACGAACACTGAAGCTTTCTTT. This codes for CAISEEVDSQTNTEAFF.

J is TRBJ1-5 and V is TRBV19, with 7 bases identical to TRBD1. The J segment lost 6 bases and the V segment lost 4 bases, leaving 9 bases of the junction unmatched. The CDR3 has 15 amino acids. Germline V lookup: CDR1 LNHDA, CDR2 SQIVND (reference sequence). The CDR3 protein is CASSTSTGNGQPQHF. The CDR3 DNA reads as TGTGCCAGTAGTACGTCGACAGGGAATGGTCAGCCCCAGCATTTT.

The genes are TRBV11-2 and TRBJ2-2; D is unclear. The germline CDR1 and CDR2 sequences are SGHAT and FQNNGV. This CDR3 is built from 14 residues. Trimming removed 2 bases from V and 2 bases from J, with 6 bases in between. The CDR3 region is CASSLKLNTGELFF. In DNA form, the CDR3 reads TGTGCCAGCAGCTTAAAACTCAACACCGGGGAGCTGTTTTTT. The full variable domain, in which reference TRBV11-2 and TRBJ2-2 provide the parts outside the CDR3, is EAGVAQSPRYKIIEKRQSVAFWCNPISGHATLYWYQQILGQGPKLLIQFQNNGVVDDSQLPKDRFSAERLKGVDSTLKIQPAKLEDSAVYLCASSLKLNTGELFFGEGSRLTVL.

This clone was recorded many times. The chain links TRBV2 to TRBJ1-4; 8 bases are shared with TRBD1. Trimming took 7 bases from V and 7 from J; bases not matched to a gene: 5. The CDR3 loop spans 13 amino acids. The V gene's germline CDR1 is SNHLY and CDR2 FYNNEI. CDR3 nucleotide sequence: TGTGCCAGCACGACAGGGGTGGGTGAAAAACTGTTTTTT. Translated: CASTTGVGEKLFF.

In the case of this clone: At one end, the junction sequence differs from germline, possibly due to a read error. The chain is built from TRBV5-4 and TRBJ1-2; 7 positions agree with TRBD1. The CDR3 extends over 16 amino acids. Germline loops: CDR1 SGHNT, CDR2 YYREEE (reference sequence). The CDR3 loop reads CASTLGTGTDHYGYTF. CDR3 nucleotides: TGTGCCAGCACCTTGGGGACGGGGACAGATCATTATGGCTACACCTTC.

CDR3 sequence reads: CASSVGGAGDTQYF. CDR3 nucleotide sequence: TGTGCCAGCAGCGTAGGGGGGGCCGGCGATACGCAGTATTTT. J is TRBJ2-3 and V is TRBV9; D tentatively fits TRBD1 or TRBD2 (6 bases each). The CDR3 consists of 14 residues. Germline loops: CDR1 SGDLS, CDR2 YYNGEE. V was pared by 0 bases and J by 6 bases, with 11 bases between.

V and J are TRBV6-1 and TRBJ1-2; TRBD1 matches at 7 bases. CDR3 length equals 15 residues. Germline V gives CDR1 MNHNS, CDR2 SASEGT. The trim removed 2 bases at V and 8 bases at J, leaving 11 bases unmatched. CDR3 residues: CASSELGTARMGYTF. The CDR3, as DNA: TGTGCCAGCAGTGAACTGGGGACAGCGAGGATGGGCTACACCTTC.

The J gene is TRBJ1-2, the V gene TRBV15, with 7 bases fitting TRBD1. Trimming cost V 0 bases and J 7 bases; bases outside gene matches: 8. Germline V gene data show CDR1 as LNHNV and CDR2 as YYDKDF (reference sequence). CDR3 length: 15 amino acids. The CDR3 sequence: CATSRDPRTGSGYTF. DNA for the CDR3: TGTGCCACCAGCAGAGATCCCAGGACAGGCAGTGGCTACACCTTC.

This clone turned up a few times. The chain links TRBV10-1 to TRBJ1-1; D call uncertain. The germline V gene encodes CDR1 WNHNN and CDR2 SYGVQD (reference sequence). The CDR3 totals 13 residues. V was shortened by 2 bases and J by 2 bases, with 6 bases between the two germline ends. In DNA form, the CDR3 reads TGCGCCAGCAGTGAGGGGTTAAACACTGAAGCTTTCTTT. It yields the protein CASSEGLNTEAFF.

The gene calls are TRBV14 and TRBJ2-7; weak D call: TRBD2 (6 bases). The germline V gene encodes CDR1 SGHDN and CDR2 FVKESK. The V and J ends lost 4 bases and 7 bases respectively, with 38 bases between them. This CDR3 contains 21 residues. The CDR3 nucleotides are TGTGCCAGCAGCCTTTCATCCATGGAGGCGGGGAAAAGTCGCGAGGCGGGAGAGCAGTACTTC. Its translation: CASSLSSMEAGKSREAGEQYF.

The chain combines TRBV7-2 with TRBJ2-3; D is unclear. The CDR3 is made up of 13 amino acids. CDR1 and CDR2 from the germline V gene are SGHTA and FQGNSA. Trimming stripped 3 bases from V and 0 bases from J, with 4 bases between. The CDR3 region is CASSFSSTDTQYF. DNA of the CDR3: TGTGCCAGCAGCTTTAGTAGCACAGATACGCAGTATTTT.

In regard to this clone: Mismatch with germline at one junction end may stem from a read error. The V call is TRBV20-1, the J call TRBJ1-2; 8 nucleotides agree with TRBD1. Germline V CDR1 and CDR2: DFQATT, SNEGSKA (reference sequence). This CDR3 contains 11 residues. In nucleotides, the CDR3 is TGCAGTGGTCAGGGACAGGTCGATTGGTCCTTC. Translating it yields CSGQGQVDWSF.

CDR3 DNA: TGTGCCAGCAGTTACTCAGGAATGAACACTGAAGCTTTCTTT. Translated, it gives CASSYSGMNTEAFF. The V gene is TRBV6-5, the J gene TRBJ1-1; unclear D gene. V was clipped by 0 bases and J by 0 bases, with 5 bases between them. The CDR3 sequence is 14 residues long. Germline V gene lookup returns CDR1 MNHEY and CDR2 SVGAGI.

This clone was seen a handful of times. J is TRBJ2-5 and V is TRBV7-8; D remains ambiguous. The germline V gene has CDR1 SGHVS and CDR2 FQNEAQ. The CDR3 extends over 11 amino acids. V lost 0 bases and J lost 5, with 1 base in between. This CDR3 is CASSLAETQYF. The CDR3 DNA sequence: TGTGCCAGCAGCTTAGCGGAGACCCAGTACTTC. Complete variable domain (other parts from reference TRBV7-8 and TRBJ2-5): GAGVSQSPRYKVAKRGQDVALRCDPISGHVSLFWYQQALGQGPEFLTYFQNEAQLDKSGLPSDRFFAERPEGSVSTLKIQRTQQEDSAVYLCASSLAETQYFGPGTRLLVL.

Note on this clone: Other DNA sequences in this sample translate to the same CDR3. The chain recombines TRBV4-1 with TRBJ2-1; the D is unclear. Germline V gives CDR1 MGHRA, CDR2 YSYEKL. This CDR3 has 15 amino acids. Trimming left V 1 base short and J 4 bases short, with 11 bases between. CDR3: CASSQARVRYNEQFF. The CDR3 DNA reads as TGCGCCAGCAGCCAAGCCCGGGTCCGATACAATGAGCAGTTCTTC.

This clone came up once. The chain uses TRBV7-8 and TRBJ2-3, with 9 bases aligning to TRBD2. This CDR3 region has 15 residues. J lost 3 bases, V lost 3 bases, and 4 bases had no gene match. CDR1 is SGHVS and CDR2 is FQNEAQ in the germline V gene. The CDR3 coding sequence is TGTGCCAGCAGCTTGGGTAGCGGGAGAACAGATACGCAGTATTTT. The encoded protein is CASSLGSGRTDTQYF.

The chain employs TRBV2 and TRBJ1-5, with D hard to call. Germline V gene data show CDR1 as SNHLY and CDR2 as FYNNEI. The CDR3 totals 13 residues. V was shortened by 6 bases and J by 4 bases, with 10 bases between the two germline ends. CDR3 region: CASRQDGNQPQHF. The CDR3 coding sequence is TGTGCCAGCAGGCAGGACGGAAATCAGCCCCAGCATTTT.

This chain joins TRBV5-1 and TRBJ2-1, with 8 nucleotides matching TRBD2. Trimming cost V 2 bases and J 10 bases; bases outside gene matches: 11. CDR3 size: 15 residues. Germline V CDR1 and CDR2: SGHRS, YFSETQ. The CDR3 is CASSFETSAGGEQFF. The CDR3 DNA reads TGCGCCAGCAGCTTTGAGACCAGTGCGGGGGGAGAGCAGTTCTTC.

The rearrangement links TRBV2 to TRBJ2-6, with D perhaps matching TRBD2 (5 bases). Germline-derived CDR1 and CDR2 are SNHLY and FYNNEI. This CDR3 has 16 residues. V was pared by 7 bases and J by 2 bases, with 15 bases between. The CDR3 DNA reads as TGTGCCAGCAAAGAACTAGGGCAGACTGGGGCCAACGTCCTGACTTTC. Translating it yields CASKELGQTGANVLTF.

The rearrangement joins TRBV15 to TRBJ1-2; a weak D match, TRBD1 (5 bases). The CDR3 extends over 15 amino acids. CDR1 and CDR2 (germline): LNHNV, YYDKDF (reference sequence). V was pared by 7 bases and J by 5 bases, with 20 bases between. Written as DNA, the CDR3 is TGTGCCACCACAGCGGGGACGGCCCTTGAGTATGGCTACACCTTC. It encodes CATTAGTALEYGYTF.

V gene TRBV6-5 combines with J gene TRBJ1-1, with TRBD1 matching over 7 bases. The CDR3 has 16 amino acids. In germline, CDR1 is MNHEY, CDR2 SVGAGI. Germline trimming cut 2 bases from V and 4 bases from J; bases unmatched to any gene: 10. DNA for the CDR3: TGTGCCAGCAGTTACCGCGTGAACAGGGGATCCACTGAAGCTTTCTTT. This gives the protein CASSYRVNRGSTEAFF.

The chain recombines TRBV28 with TRBJ1-5; the D gene is possibly TRBD1 (5 bases). The V gene lost 8 bases and the J gene lost 2 bases, with 16 bases spanning the gap. The CDR3 totals 15 residues. Germline V gives CDR1 MDHEN, CDR2 SYDVKM. The CDR3 DNA reads TGTGCCAGCTCCGAGGGCAGGGAGGGCAATCAGCCCCAGCATTTT. It translates to CASSEGREGNQPQHF.